A selection of T cell receptor beta chains follows, all from one sample in a study of T cell responses to AZD1222 COVID-19 vaccine. The repertoire was sequenced with immunoSEQ multiplex PCR; TCRdb's copy has only in-frame clones and lacks some. In the table there are more than 60,000 clones, roughly 87% of which are singletons. Source: peripheral blood, taken on day 0 of AZD1222 vaccination. These receptors all stem from an adult in good health. Each CDR3 is given without its conserved first and last residue.

cdr3_length	v_call	j_call	cdr3_aa
14	TRBV6-5	TRBJ1-5	ASSYSRTGVNQPQH
10	TRBV24-1	TRBJ1-2	ATSPGQNGYT
14	TRBV3-1/TRBV3-2	TRBJ2-1	ASSQILAGGYNEQF
12	TRBV6-6	TRBJ1-2	ASSYSTGNYGYT
10	TRBV19	TRBJ1-1	ASSIGVSEAF
11	TRBV5-4	TRBJ2-3	ASSLAQADTQY
11	TRBV3-1/TRBV3-2	TRBJ1-2	ASSQGSGYGYT
9	TRBV11-3	TRBJ2-1	ASRGNNEQF
11	TRBV7-2	TRBJ1-2	ASSPTARYGYT
11	TRBV12-3/TRBV12-4	TRBJ1-2	ASSFRRSYGYT
13	TRBV11-2	TRBJ2-7	ASSLPSGQTYEQY
14	TRBV7-9	TRBJ1-4	ASSLWRTTTNEKLF
15	TRBV5-4	TRBJ2-5	ASSVAGSGGRQETQY
15	TRBV7-3	TRBJ1-6	ASSLRPLRQGDSPLH
12	TRBV2	TRBJ2-7	ASTGTGPVYEQY